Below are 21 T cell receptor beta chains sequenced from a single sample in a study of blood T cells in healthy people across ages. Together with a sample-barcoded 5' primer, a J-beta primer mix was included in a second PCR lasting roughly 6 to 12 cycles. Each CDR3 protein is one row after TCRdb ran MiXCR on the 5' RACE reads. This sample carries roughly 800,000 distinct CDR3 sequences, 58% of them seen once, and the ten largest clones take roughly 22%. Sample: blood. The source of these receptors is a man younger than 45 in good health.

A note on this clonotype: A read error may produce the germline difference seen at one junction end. For the CDR3, the DNA is TGTAGTGCTAGGAGGGAGCATAGCGGGCCACAGTACTTC. Amino acids: CSARREHSGPQYF. The chain employs TRBV20-1 and TRBJ2-5; 7 nucleotides align to TRBD2. This CDR3 contains 13 residues. In germline, CDR1 is DFQATT, CDR2 SNEGSKA (reference sequence).

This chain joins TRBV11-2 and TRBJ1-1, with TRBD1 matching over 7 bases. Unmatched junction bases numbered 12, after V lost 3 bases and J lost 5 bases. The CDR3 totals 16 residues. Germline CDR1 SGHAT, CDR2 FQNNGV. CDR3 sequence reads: CASSFSGGGGGTEAFF. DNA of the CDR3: TGTGCCAGCAGCTTCTCAGGGGGTGGGGGGGGGACTGAAGCTTTCTTT.

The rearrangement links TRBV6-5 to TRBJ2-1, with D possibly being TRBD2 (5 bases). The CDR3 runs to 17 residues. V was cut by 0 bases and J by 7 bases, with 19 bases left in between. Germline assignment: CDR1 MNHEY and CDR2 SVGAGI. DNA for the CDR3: TGTGCCAGCAGTTACTCGATAGGCGGGCCTACCGTGAATGAGCAGTTCTTC. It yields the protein CASSYSIGGPTVNEQFF.

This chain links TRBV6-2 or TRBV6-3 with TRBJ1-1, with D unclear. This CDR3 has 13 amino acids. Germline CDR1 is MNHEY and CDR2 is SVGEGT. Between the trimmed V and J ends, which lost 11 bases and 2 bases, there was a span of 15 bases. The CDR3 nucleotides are TGTGCCGAGAGTGCAGCTTTTAACACTGAAGCTTTCTTT. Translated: CAESAAFNTEAFF.

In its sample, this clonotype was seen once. CDR3 nucleotide sequence: TGCAGTGCGCCTCTCCAAACGTACGAGCAGTACTTC. Amino acid sequence: CSAPLQTYEQYF. V usage is TRBV20-1 and J usage is TRBJ2-7; D gene ambiguous. The CDR3 runs to 12 residues. Germline V gene lookup returns CDR1 DFQATT and CDR2 SNEGSKA (reference sequence). V dropped 6 bases and J dropped 4 bases, with 13 bases sitting between them.

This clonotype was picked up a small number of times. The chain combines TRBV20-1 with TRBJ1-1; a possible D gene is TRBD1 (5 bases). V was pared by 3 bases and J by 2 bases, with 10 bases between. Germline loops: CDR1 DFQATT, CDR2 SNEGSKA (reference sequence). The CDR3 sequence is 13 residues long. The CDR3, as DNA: TGCAGTGCTAGTCCGGGGGTAAACACTGAAGCTTTCTTT. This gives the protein CSASPGVNTEAFF.

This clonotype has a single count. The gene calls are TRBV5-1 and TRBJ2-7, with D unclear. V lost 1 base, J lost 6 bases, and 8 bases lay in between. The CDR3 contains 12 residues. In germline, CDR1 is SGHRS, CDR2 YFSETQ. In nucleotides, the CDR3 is TGCGCCAGCAGCTTGCCCAGTCCCGAGCAGTACTTC. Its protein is CASSLPSPEQYF.

This chain's CDR3 is CSAQLWGERYF. Written as DNA, the CDR3 is TGCAGCGCCCAACTATGGGGTGAGCGGTACTTC. This rearrangement joins TRBV29-1 to TRBJ2-4; D is unresolved. This CDR3 comprises 11 residues. V gave up 7 bases and J gave up 15 bases, with 19 bases separating them. The V gene's germline CDR1 is SQVTM and CDR2 ANQGSEA.

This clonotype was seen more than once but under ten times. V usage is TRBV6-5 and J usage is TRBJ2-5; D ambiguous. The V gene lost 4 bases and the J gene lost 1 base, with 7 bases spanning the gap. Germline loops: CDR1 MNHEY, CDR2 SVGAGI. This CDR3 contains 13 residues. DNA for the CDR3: TGTGCCAGCAGTTCGGCGGTCCAAGAGACCCAGTACTTC. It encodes CASSSAVQETQYF.

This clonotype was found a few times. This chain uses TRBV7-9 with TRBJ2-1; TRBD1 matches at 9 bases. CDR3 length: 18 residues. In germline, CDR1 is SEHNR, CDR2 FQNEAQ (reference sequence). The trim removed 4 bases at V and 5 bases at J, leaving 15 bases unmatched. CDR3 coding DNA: TGTGCCAGCAGCTCTAATAAAGCCGGGACAGGGATCCACAATGAGCAGTTCTTC. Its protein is CASSSNKAGTGIHNEQFF. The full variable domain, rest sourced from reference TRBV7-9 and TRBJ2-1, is DTGVSQNPRHKITKRGQNVTFRCDPISEHNRLYWYRQTLGQGPEFLTYFQNEAQLEKSRLLSDRFSAERPKGSFSTLEIQRTEQGDSAMYLCASSSNKAGTGIHNEQFFGPGTRLTVL.

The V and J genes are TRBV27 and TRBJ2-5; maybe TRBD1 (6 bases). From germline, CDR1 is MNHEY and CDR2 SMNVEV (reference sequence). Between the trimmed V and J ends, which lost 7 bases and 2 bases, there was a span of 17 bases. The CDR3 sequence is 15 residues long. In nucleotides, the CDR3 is TGTGCCAGCACCCTCAGGGGTACAGCTCAAGAGACCCAGTACTTC. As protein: CASTLRGTAQETQYF.

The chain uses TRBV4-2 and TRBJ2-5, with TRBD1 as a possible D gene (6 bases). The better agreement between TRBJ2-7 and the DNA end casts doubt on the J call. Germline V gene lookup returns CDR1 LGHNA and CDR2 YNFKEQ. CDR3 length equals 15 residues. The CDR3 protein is CASSQRLLQGLEQYF. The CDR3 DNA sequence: TGTGCCAGCAGCCAGCGCCTTTTGCAGGGGCTCGAGCAGTACTTC.

The CDR3 DNA is TGTGCCAGCAGCAAAGGGCTTGGTCAGATCCAAGAGACCCAGTACTTC. Translating it yields CASSKGLGQIQETQYF. The gene calls are TRBV9 and TRBJ2-5; no firm D call. Trimming cost V 4 bases and J 1 base, with 17 bases left between them. This CDR3 is built from 16 residues. CDR1 is SGDLS, CDR2 YYNGEE, per germline.

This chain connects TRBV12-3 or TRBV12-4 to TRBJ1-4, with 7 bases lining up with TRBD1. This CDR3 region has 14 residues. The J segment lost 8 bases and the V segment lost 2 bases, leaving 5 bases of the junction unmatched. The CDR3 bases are TGTGCCAGCAGTTTACGACAGGGAAGGGAAAAACTGTTTTTT. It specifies CASSLRQGREKLFF.

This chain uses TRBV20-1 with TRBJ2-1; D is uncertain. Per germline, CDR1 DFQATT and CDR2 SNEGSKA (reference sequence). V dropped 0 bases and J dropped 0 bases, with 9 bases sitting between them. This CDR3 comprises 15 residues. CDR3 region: CSARDALSSYNEQFF. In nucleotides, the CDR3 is TGCAGTGCTAGAGATGCCTTAAGCTCCTACAATGAGCAGTTCTTC.

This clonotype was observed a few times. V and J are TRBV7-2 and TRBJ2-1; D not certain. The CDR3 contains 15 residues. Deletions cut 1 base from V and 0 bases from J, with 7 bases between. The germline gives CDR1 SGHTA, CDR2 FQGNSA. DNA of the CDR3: TGTGCCAGCAGCTTAGAGCAACTCTCCTACAATGAGCAGTTCTTC. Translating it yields CASSLEQLSYNEQFF.

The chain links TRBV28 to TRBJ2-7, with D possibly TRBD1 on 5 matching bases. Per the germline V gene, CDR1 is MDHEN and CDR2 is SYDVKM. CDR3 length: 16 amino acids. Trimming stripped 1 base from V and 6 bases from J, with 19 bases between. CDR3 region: CASSLSSQTRAFEQYF. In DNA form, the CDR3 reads TGTGCCAGCAGTTTATCTTCCCAAACCAGGGCGTTCGAGCAGTACTTC.

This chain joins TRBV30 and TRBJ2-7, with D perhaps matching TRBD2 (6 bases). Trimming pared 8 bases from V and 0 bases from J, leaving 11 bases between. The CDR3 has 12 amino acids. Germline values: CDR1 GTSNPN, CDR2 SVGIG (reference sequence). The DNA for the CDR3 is TGTGCCCACGGGACTGGCTCCTACGAGCAGTACTTC. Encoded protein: CAHGTGSYEQYF.

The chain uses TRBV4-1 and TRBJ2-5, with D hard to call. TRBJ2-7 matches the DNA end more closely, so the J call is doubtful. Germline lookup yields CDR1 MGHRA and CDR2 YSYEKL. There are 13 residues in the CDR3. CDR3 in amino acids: CASSQEVHYEQYF. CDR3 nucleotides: TGCGCCAGCAGCCAAGAGGTCCACTACGAGCAGTACTTC.

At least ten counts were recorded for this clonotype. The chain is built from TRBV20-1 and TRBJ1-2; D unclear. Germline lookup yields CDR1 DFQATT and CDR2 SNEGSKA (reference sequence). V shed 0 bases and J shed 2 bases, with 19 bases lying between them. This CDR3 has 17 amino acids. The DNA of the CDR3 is TGCAGTGCTAGAGATTCCACCTTCGGACGGATAAACTATGGCTACACCTTC. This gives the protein CSARDSTFGRINYGYTF.

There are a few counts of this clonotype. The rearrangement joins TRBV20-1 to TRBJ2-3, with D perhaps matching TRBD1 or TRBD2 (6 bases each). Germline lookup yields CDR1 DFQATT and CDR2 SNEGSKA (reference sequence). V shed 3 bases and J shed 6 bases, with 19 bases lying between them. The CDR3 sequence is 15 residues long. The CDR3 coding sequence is TGCAGTGCTAGTTTGGACGGGGGCAGGTTTGATACGCAGTATTTT. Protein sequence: CSASLDGGRFDTQYF.